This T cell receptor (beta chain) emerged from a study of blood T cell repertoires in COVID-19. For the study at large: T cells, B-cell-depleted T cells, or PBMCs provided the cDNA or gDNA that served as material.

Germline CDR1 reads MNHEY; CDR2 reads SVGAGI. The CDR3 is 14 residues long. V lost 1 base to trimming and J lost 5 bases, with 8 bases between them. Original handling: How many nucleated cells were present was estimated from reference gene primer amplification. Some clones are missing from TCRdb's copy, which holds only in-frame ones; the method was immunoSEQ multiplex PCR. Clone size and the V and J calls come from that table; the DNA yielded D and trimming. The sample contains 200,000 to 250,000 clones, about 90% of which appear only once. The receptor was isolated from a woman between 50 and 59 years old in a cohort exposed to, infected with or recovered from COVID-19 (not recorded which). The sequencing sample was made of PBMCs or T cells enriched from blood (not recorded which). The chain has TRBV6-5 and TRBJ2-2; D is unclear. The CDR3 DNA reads TGTGCCAGCAGTTACTGGGCCTCAACCGGGGAGCTGTTTTTT. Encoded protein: CASSYWASTGELFF.